The T cell receptor beta chain described here comes from a study of monozygotic twins with inflammatory bowel disease. Study findings and constraints: Compared with healthy twins, IBD patients shared fewer clonotypes with others, especially with disease activity. Among IBD patients, TCRbeta diversity (inverse Simpson) was lower than in healthy co-twins.

A note on this clonotype: Its antigen remains unknown.

TCR libraries were prepared from 3,500 to 4,500 ng total RNA each. cDNA for TCRalpha and TCRbeta was amplified by nested PCRs of roughly 15 then 9 cycles. Reprocessing the 5' RACE reads, TCRdb reports a single entry for every CDR3 protein and omits DNA. The listing records fewer than 400,000 distinct CDR3 sequences. Germline CDR1 is SGHRS and CDR2 is YFSETQ. The CDR3 extends over 14 amino acids. Material for sequencing was blood. This clonotype was sampled from a human donor with ulcerative colitis or Crohn's disease, or a healthy co-twin of an affected twin (not recorded which). V is TRBV5-1 and J is TRBJ2-5; TCRdb's D call of TRBD2 is untestable without DNA. CDR3 loop: CASRLAGVQETQYF.